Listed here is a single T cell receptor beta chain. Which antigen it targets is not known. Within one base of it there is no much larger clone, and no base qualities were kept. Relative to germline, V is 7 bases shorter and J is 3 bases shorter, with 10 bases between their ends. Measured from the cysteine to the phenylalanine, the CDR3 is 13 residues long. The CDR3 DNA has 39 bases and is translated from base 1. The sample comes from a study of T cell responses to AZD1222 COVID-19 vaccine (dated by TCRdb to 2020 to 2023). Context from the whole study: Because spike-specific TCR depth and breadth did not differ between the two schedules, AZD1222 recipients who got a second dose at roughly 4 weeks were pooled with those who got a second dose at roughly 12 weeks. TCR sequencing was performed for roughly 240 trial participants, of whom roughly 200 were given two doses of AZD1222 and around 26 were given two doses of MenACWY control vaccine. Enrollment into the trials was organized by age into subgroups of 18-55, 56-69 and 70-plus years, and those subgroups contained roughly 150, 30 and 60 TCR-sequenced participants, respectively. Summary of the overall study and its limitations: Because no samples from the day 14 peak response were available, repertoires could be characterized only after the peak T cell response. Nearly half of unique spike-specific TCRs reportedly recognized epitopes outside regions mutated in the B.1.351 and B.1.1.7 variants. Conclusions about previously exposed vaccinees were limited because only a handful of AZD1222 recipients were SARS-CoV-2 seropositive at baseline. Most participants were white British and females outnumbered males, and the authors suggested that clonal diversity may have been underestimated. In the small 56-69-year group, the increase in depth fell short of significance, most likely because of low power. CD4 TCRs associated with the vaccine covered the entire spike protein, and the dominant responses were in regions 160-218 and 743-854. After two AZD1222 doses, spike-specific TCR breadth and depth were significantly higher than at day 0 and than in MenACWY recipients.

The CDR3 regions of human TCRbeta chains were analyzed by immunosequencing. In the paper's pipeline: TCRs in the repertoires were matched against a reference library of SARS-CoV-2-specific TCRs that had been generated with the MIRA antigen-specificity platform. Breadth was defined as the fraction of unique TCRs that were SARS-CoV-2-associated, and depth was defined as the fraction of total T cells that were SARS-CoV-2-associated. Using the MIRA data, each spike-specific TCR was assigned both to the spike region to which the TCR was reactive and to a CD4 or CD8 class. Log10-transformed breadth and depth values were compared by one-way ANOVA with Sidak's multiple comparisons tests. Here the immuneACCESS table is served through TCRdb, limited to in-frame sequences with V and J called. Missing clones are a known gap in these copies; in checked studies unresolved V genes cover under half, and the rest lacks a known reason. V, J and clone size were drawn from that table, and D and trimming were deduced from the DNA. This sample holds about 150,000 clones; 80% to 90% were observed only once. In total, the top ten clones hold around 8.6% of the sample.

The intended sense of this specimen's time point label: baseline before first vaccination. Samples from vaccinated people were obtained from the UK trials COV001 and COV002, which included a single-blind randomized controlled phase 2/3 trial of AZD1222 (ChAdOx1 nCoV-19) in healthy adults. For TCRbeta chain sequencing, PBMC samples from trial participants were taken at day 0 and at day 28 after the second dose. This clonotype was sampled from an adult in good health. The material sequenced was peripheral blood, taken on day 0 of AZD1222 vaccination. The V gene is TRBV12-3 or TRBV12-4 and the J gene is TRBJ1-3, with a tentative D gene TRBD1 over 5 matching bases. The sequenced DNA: TGTGCCAGCAAGAGGGGCGGTGGAAACACCATATATTTT. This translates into CASKRGGGNTIYF.